The 29 T cell receptor beta chains reported below all come from one sample, sequenced in a study of graft-versus-host responses after intestinal transplantation. No antigens are known for them. Clones were read by immunoSEQ multiplex PCR, and TCRdb kept only the in-frame ones, dropping some. The sample contains about 70,000 clones, 94% of which appear only once. The specimen was unstimulated CD8+ T cells sorted from spleen or lymph node cells, collected before intestinal transplant. These receptors were obtained from a human donor who received an intestinal transplant.

Remarks on this clone: A junction end diverges from the germline sequence, so it may reflect a read error. Other DNA sequences from this sample encode an identical CDR3 as well. This chain links TRBV2 with TRBJ1-5; 7 bases fit TRBD1. Germline lookup yields CDR1 SNHLY and CDR2 FYNNEI. The CDR3 loop spans 13 amino acids. CDR3 loop: CASSDREGQPQHF. Here the CDR3 DNA reads TGTGCTAGCAGTGACAGGGAGGGTCAGCCCCAGCATTTT.

This clone was counted between two and nine times. The gene calls are TRBV7-9 and TRBJ2-3; D gene unclear. The CDR3 contains 14 residues. V lost 5 bases and J 7 bases, leaving 16 bases between the germline ends. Germline assignment: CDR1 SEHNR and CDR2 FQNEAQ (reference sequence). CDR3 amino acids: CASSPGPLDHTQYF. The CDR3 DNA follows: TGTGCCAGCAGCCCGGGCCCCCTCGACCATACGCAGTATTTT.

The chain couples TRBV15 to TRBJ2-7; 7 nucleotides agree with TRBD1. Germline V gives CDR1 LNHNV, CDR2 YYDKDF (reference sequence). V gave up 3 bases and J gave up 6 bases; unmatched junction bases: 11. The CDR3 is made up of 15 amino acids. CDR3 nucleotide sequence: TGTGCCACCAGCAGTAAGCCGGGACAGCTTTTCGAGCAGTACTTC. It encodes CATSSKPGQLFEQYF.

This clone has only one observation. The chain employs TRBV27 and TRBJ2-7; 8 nucleotides line up with TRBD2. V shed 6 bases and J 7 bases; nucleotides not matched to a gene: 14. The CDR3 spans 15 residues. CDR1 MNHEY and CDR2 SMNVEV come from the germline V gene (reference sequence). CDR3 loop: CASSSPGLVYGEQYF. CDR3 bases: TGTGCCAGCAGCTCCCCGGGACTAGTCTACGGAGAGCAGTACTTC.

Comment on this clone: Other nucleotide sequences from this sample produce the same CDR3. This chain links TRBV15 with TRBJ2-7; 8 bases agree with TRBD1. CDR3 length: 15 residues. V lost 0 bases and J lost 2; bases outside the gene matches: 3. The V gene's germline CDR1 is LNHNV and CDR2 YYDKDF (reference sequence). The CDR3 sequence: CATSRDGQGPYEQYF. The CDR3, as DNA: TGTGCCACCAGCAGAGATGGACAGGGTCCCTACGAGCAGTACTTC. Full variable domain (missing parts from reference TRBV15 and TRBJ2-7): DAMVIQNPRYQVTQFGKPVTLSCSQTLNHNVMYWYQQKSSQAPKLLFHYYDKDFNNEADTPDNFQSRRPNTSFCFLDIRSPGLGDTAMYLCATSRDGQGPYEQYFGPGTRLTVT.

The chain recombines TRBV10-3 with TRBJ1-4; possible D gene TRBD1, 6 bases. There are 15 residues in the CDR3. Germline V lookup: CDR1 ENHRY, CDR2 SYGVKD. The V gene lost 0 bases and the J gene lost 5 bases, with 10 bases spanning the gap. CDR3 DNA sequence: TGTGCCATCAGTGAGTCGGAACAGGGAAATGAAAAACTGTTTTTT. As protein: CAISESEQGNEKLFF.

The V and J genes are TRBV6-1 and TRBJ1-2; 7 bases fit TRBD1. This CDR3 comprises 14 residues. CDR1 and CDR2 (germline): MNHNS, SASEGT. Germline trimming cut 9 bases from V and 3 bases from J; bases unmatched to any gene: 10. The CDR3 DNA follows: TGTGCCAGTTTAACCGGGACAGACCACTATGGCTACACCTTC. Its translation is CASLTGTDHYGYTF.

The chain links TRBV6-1 to TRBJ2-5; the match to TRBD2 covers 10 bases. Germline values: CDR1 MNHNS, CDR2 SASEGT. The CDR3 totals 15 residues. V trimming: 5 bases; J trimming: 5 bases; junction bases outside the gene matches: 8. This CDR3 reads CASSPGTSVFETQYF. The CDR3 nucleotides read TGTGCCAGCAGTCCCGGGACTAGCGTCTTTGAGACCCAGTACTTC.

The V gene is TRBV28, the J gene TRBJ2-1, with D unresolved. CDR1 MDHEN and CDR2 SYDVKM come from the germline V gene. The length of the CDR3 is 17 residues. V was clipped by 6 bases and J by 0 bases, with 18 bases between them. The CDR3 region is CASSQWPAGGSYNEQFF. The CDR3 region has the DNA TGTGCCAGCAGCCAATGGCCTGCCGGCGGCTCCTACAATGAGCAGTTCTTC.

CDR3 sequence: CATSSRMNTEAFF. DNA for the CDR3: TGTGCCACCAGCAGCAGGATGAACACTGAAGCTTTCTTT. The chain joins TRBV15 to TRBJ1-1; D unclear. The V end was cut by 3 bases, the J end by 0 bases, with 5 bases between. This CDR3 spans 13 amino acids. The germline V gene has CDR1 LNHNV and CDR2 YYDKDF (reference sequence).

The chain carries TRBV5-1 and TRBJ2-7, with 8 bases that match TRBD1. The CDR3 sequence is 15 residues long. Germline CDR1 and CDR2: SGHRS and YFSETQ. V trimming: 2 bases; J trimming: 0 bases; junction bases outside the gene matches: 4. CDR3 amino acids: CASSFRQGSSYEQYF. The CDR3 bases are TGCGCCAGCAGCTTTCGACAGGGGAGCTCCTACGAGCAGTACTTC.

The chain is built from TRBV7-9 and TRBJ2-7; TRBD2 agrees at 10 bases. The CDR3 sequence is 15 residues long. The V gene end was trimmed by 6 bases and the J gene end by 4 bases; junction bases not matched to a gene: 9. Germline-derived CDR1 and CDR2 are SEHNR and FQNEAQ (reference sequence). This CDR3 is CASSPPGTSVYEQYF. The CDR3 DNA reads TGTGCCAGCAGTCCTCCCGGGACTAGCGTGTACGAGCAGTACTTC.

The chain employs TRBV7-6 and TRBJ2-1, with D perhaps matching TRBD1 (6 bases). The CDR3 consists of 19 residues. Between the trimmed V and J ends, which lost 4 bases and 5 bases, there was a span of 27 bases. Germline V lookup: CDR1 SGHVS, CDR2 FNYEAQ. The CDR3 loop is CASSSPRQGTIRSDNEQFF. In DNA form, the CDR3 reads TGTGCCAGCAGCTCCCCGCGTCAGGGGACAATCCGGAGTGACAATGAGCAGTTCTTC.

V usage is TRBV7-3 and J usage is TRBJ2-7; a weak D match, TRBD2 (5 bases). The CDR3 length is 16 residues. Germline loops: CDR1 SGHTA, CDR2 FQGTGA. The V end was cut by 4 bases, the J end by 5 bases, with 21 bases between. CDR3 nucleotide sequence: TGTGCCAGCAGCTGGCAATATGAGGGAGAGTTCCACGAGCAGTACTTC. Translation gives CASSWQYEGEFHEQYF.

The rearrangement links TRBV27 to TRBJ2-1; D is unresolved. The ends were cut back, 2 bases at V and 0 bases at J, with 5 bases in the middle. The CDR3 is 14 residues long. Germline CDR1 is MNHEY and CDR2 is SMNVEV (reference sequence). The CDR3: CASSLASSYNEQFF. CDR3 coding DNA: TGTGCCAGCAGTTTAGCGAGCTCCTACAATGAGCAGTTCTTC.

The gene calls are TRBV7-9 and TRBJ1-5; D unclear. Germline CDR1 and CDR2: SEHNR and FQNEAQ (reference sequence). V was trimmed by 1 base and J by 5 bases, leaving 9 bases between them. The CDR3 has 14 amino acids. The CDR3 region has the DNA TGTGCCAGCAGCTTAGGAGGGAATCATCAGCCCCAGCATTTT. It codes for CASSLGGNHQPQHF. Supplemented by reference TRBV7-9 and TRBJ1-5, the full variable domain reads DTGVSQNPRHKITKRGQNVTFRCDPISEHNRLYWYRQTLGQGPEFLTYFQNEAQLEKSRLLSDRFSAERPKGSFSTLEIQRTEQGDSAMYLCASSLGGNHQPQHFGDGTRLSIL.

The J gene is TRBJ2-3, the V gene TRBV27, with 10 positions matching TRBD2. Germline V CDR1 and CDR2: MNHEY, SMNVEV (reference sequence). The CDR3 consists of 16 residues. Unmatched junction bases numbered 8, after V lost 4 bases and J lost 4 bases. CDR3 in amino acids: CASSSASGRASDTQYF. CDR3 DNA: TGTGCCAGCAGTTCCGCGAGCGGGAGGGCTTCAGATACGCAGTATTTT.

This chain uses TRBV28 with TRBJ1-1; D is unresolved. The V gene's germline CDR1 is MDHEN and CDR2 SYDVKM. The CDR3 has 15 amino acids. V lost 1 base and J 0 bases, leaving 9 bases between the germline ends. CDR3 in DNA: TGTGCCAGCAGTTTATTGGTACGCATGAACACTGAAGCTTTCTTT. Translated, it gives CASSLLVRMNTEAFF.

The V call is TRBV7-8, the J call TRBJ2-3; TRBD1 might be the D (6 bases). With 3 bases removed from V and 6 bases from J, the gap between germline ends came to 22 bases. CDR1 is SGHVS and CDR2 is FQNEAQ in the germline V gene. The CDR3 covers 17 residues. The chain's CDR3 is CASSFLGSRGAGDTQYF. CDR3 sequence (DNA): TGTGCCAGCAGCTTCCTCGGGTCCAGGGGAGCCGGGGATACGCAGTATTTT.

This clone was seen only once. The rearrangement links TRBV15 to TRBJ2-7; D remains unclear. CDR1 is LNHNV, CDR2 YYDKDF, per germline (reference sequence). The CDR3 totals 15 residues. V was clipped by 3 bases and J by 5 bases, with 17 bases between them. CDR3 residues: CATSSVRVSVDEQYF. DNA of the CDR3: TGTGCCACCAGCAGTGTTAGAGTCTCCGTCGACGAGCAGTACTTC.

The chain combines TRBV30 with TRBJ2-7; D remains unclear. Germline assignment: CDR1 GTSNPN and CDR2 SVGIG (reference sequence). V was trimmed by 4 bases and J by 2 bases, leaving 12 bases between them. There are 13 residues in the CDR3. The DNA for the CDR3 is TGTGCCTGGATGTTACGGGTACCCTACGAGCAGTACTTC. This encodes CAWMLRVPYEQYF.

This chain links TRBV5-1 with TRBJ1-4; TRBD1 might be the D (5 bases). Germline CDR1 reads SGHRS; CDR2 reads YFSETQ. This CDR3 has 15 amino acids. V shed 2 bases and J shed 4 bases, with 12 bases lying between them. The CDR3 loop is CASSFQAGYNEKLFF. The CDR3 nucleotides read TGCGCCAGCAGCTTTCAGGCAGGGTATAATGAAAAACTGTTTTTT.

This clone came up once. J is TRBJ2-7 and V is TRBV11-3; 11 bases line up with TRBD1. The germline V gene encodes CDR1 SGHNT and CDR2 YENEEA. This CDR3 has 15 residues. J lost 1 base, V lost 5 bases, and 4 bases had no gene match. CDR3 protein: CASSTGQGASYEQYF. The CDR3 DNA is TGTGCCAGCAGCACAGGACAGGGGGCTTCCTACGAGCAGTACTTC. Looking up the rest from reference TRBV11-3 and TRBJ2-7 gives the full variable domain: EAGVVQSPRYKIIEKKQPVAFWCNPISGHNTLYWYLQNLGQGPELLIRYENEEAVDDSQLPKDRFSAERLKGVDSTLKIQPAELGDSAVYLCASSTGQGASYEQYFGPGTRLTVT.

V is TRBV7-9 and J is TRBJ2-1, with D unresolved. V shed 5 bases and J shed 5 bases, with 13 bases lying between them. The CDR3 totals 14 residues. The germline V gene encodes CDR1 SEHNR and CDR2 FQNEAQ (reference sequence). The CDR3 region has the DNA TGTGCCAGCAGCCCCCCAGGCCCGAACAATGAGCAGTTCTTC. Protein sequence: CASSPPGPNNEQFF.

The rearrangement uses TRBV7-9 and TRBJ2-7, with TRBD1 identical over 7 bases. The V gene's germline CDR1 is SEHNR and CDR2 FQNEAQ (reference sequence). After removal of 5 bases from V and 0 bases from J, the junction contained 7 bases not matched to a gene. The CDR3 has 15 amino acids. CDR3: CASSPRGTDSYEQYF. The CDR3 region has the DNA TGTGCCAGCAGCCCAAGAGGGACAGACTCCTACGAGCAGTACTTC.

V usage is TRBV11-2 and J usage is TRBJ2-1; 11 bases align to TRBD2. Trimming removed 1 base from V and 4 bases from J; junction bases left unmatched: 9. Germline CDR1 reads SGHAT; CDR2 reads FQNNGV. This CDR3 comprises 18 residues. For the CDR3, the DNA is TGTGCCAGCAGCTTAGTTCGGGGACTAGCGGCTCCTTACAATGAGCAGTTCTTC. It translates to CASSLVRGLAAPYNEQFF.

The chain combines TRBV11-2 with TRBJ2-7; 9 bases are a match to TRBD2. The V segment lost 5 bases and the J segment 3 bases; nucleotides outside the gene matches: 2. Germline V gene lookup returns CDR1 SGHAT and CDR2 FQNNGV. The CDR3 sequence is 13 residues long. CDR3 DNA sequence: TGTGCCAGCAGCGAAGCGGGGGGCTACGAGCAGTACTTC. Protein: CASSEAGGYEQYF.

This chain links TRBV6-6 with TRBJ2-1; no reliable D call. CDR3 size: 11 residues. Germline lookup yields CDR1 MNHNY and CDR2 SVGAGI (reference sequence). V was trimmed by 2 bases and J by 10 bases, leaving 6 bases between them. As DNA, the CDR3 is TGTGCCAGCAGTTACAGTAGGGAGCAGTTCTTC. This gives the protein CASSYSREQFF.

V is TRBV5-1 and J is TRBJ1-1; possible D gene TRBD1, 6 bases. Trimming shortened V by 3 bases and J by 0 bases, and 24 bases separated the two germline ends. Germline V gene sequence: CDR1 SGHRS, CDR2 YFSETQ. CDR3 length: 19 residues. CDR3 sequence reads: CASSSDGARTVGLNTEAFF. The CDR3 nucleotides read TGCGCCAGCAGCTCAGATGGGGCTAGGACAGTCGGGTTGAACACTGAAGCTTTCTTT.